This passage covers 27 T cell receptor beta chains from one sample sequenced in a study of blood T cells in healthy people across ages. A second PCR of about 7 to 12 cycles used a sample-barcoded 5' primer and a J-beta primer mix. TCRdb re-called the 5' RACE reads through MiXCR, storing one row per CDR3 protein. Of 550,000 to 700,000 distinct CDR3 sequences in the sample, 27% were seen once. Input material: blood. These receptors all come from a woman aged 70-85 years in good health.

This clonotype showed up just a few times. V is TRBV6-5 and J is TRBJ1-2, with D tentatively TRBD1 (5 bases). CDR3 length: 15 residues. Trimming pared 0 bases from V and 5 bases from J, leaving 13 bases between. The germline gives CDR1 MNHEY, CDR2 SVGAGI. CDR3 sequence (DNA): TGTGCCAGCAGTTACTCGTCCCGGGGCCTTTATGGCTACACCTTC. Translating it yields CASSYSSRGLYGYTF.

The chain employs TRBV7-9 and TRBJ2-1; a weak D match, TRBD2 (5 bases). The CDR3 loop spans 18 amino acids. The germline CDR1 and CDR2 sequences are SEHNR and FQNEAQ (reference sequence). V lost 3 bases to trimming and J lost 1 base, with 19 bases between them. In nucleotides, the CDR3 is TGTGCCAGCAGCTTGATAGGAGGACGGGTCCGTTCCTACAATGAGCAGTTCTTC. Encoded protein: CASSLIGGRVRSYNEQFF. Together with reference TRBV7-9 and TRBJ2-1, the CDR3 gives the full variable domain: DTGVSQNPRHKITKRGQNVTFRCDPISEHNRLYWYRQTLGQGPEFLTYFQNEAQLEKSRLLSDRFSAERPKGSFSTLEIQRTEQGDSAMYLCASSLIGGRVRSYNEQFFGPGTRLTVL.

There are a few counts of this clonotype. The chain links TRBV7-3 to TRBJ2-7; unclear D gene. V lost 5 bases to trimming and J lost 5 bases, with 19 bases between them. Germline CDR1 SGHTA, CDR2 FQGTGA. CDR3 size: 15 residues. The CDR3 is CASSPRGGVDDEQYF. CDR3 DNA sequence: TGTGCCAGCAGCCCACGCGGTGGGGTTGACGACGAGCAGTACTTC.

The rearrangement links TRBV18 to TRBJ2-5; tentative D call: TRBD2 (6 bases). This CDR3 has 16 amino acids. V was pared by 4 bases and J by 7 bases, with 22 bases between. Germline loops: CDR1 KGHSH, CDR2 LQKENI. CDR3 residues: CASSLSGRPRGGTQYF. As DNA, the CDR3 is TGTGCCAGCTCACTGTCAGGACGACCTCGGGGAGGGACCCAGTACTTC. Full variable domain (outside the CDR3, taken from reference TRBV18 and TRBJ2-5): NAGVMQNPRHLVRRRGQEARLRCSPMKGHSHVYWYRQLPEEGLKFMVYLQKENIIDESGMPKERFSAEFPKEGPSILRIQQVVRGDSAAYFCASSLSGRPRGGTQYFGPGTRLLVL.

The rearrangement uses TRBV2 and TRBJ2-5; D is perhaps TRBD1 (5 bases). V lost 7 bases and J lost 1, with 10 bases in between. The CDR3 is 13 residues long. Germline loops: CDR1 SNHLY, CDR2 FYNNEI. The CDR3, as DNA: TGTGCCAGCACAAGACAGACCCAAGAGACCCAGTACTTC. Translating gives CASTRQTQETQYF.

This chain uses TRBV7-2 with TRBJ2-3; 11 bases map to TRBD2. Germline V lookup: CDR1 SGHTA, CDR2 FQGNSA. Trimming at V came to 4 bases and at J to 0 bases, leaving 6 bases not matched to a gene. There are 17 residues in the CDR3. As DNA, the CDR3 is TGTGCCAGCAGCTCTCTAGCGGGGGGAGGTAGCACAGATACGCAGTATTTT. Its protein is CASSSLAGGGSTDTQYF.

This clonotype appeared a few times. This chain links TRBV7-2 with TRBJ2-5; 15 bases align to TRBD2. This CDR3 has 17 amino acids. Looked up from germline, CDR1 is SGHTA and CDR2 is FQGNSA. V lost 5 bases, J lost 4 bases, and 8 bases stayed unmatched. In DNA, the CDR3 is TGTGCCAGCAGCCCGGGACTAGCGGGGGGAATCTCAGAGACCCAGTACTTC. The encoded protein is CASSPGLAGGISETQYF.

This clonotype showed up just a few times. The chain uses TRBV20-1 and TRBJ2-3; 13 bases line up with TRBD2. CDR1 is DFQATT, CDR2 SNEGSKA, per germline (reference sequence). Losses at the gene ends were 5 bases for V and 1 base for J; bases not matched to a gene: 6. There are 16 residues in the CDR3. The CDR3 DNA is TGCAGTGCTCCCAGAGGGACTAGCGGGGGCACAGATACGCAGTATTTT. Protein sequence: CSAPRGTSGGTDTQYF.

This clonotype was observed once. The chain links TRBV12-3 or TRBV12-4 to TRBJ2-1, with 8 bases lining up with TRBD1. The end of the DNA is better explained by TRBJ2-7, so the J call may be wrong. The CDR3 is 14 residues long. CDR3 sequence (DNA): TGTGCCAACAGCACAGACAGGGGAACCTACGAGCAGTACTTC. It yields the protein CANSTDRGTYEQYF.

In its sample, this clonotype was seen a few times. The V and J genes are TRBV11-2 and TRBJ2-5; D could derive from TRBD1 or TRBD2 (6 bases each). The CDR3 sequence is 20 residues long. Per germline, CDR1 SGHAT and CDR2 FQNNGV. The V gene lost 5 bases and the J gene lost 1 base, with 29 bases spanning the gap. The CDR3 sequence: CASSRGRASSGATTQETQYF. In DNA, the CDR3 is TGTGCCAGCAGCCGGGGACGGGCATCTTCGGGGGCTACCACCCAAGAGACCCAGTACTTC.

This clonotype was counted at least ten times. CDR3 DNA: TGTGCCAGCAGTGCCCGACAGGGGGACGGCTACACCTTC. This encodes CASSARQGDGYTF. The rearrangement joins TRBV27 to TRBJ1-2; TRBD1 agrees at 9 bases. J was trimmed by 8 bases and V by 5 bases; bases with no gene match: 6. The germline gives CDR1 MNHEY, CDR2 SMNVEV (reference sequence). The CDR3 extends over 13 amino acids.

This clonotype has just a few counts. CDR3 region: CASSFRVESSPLHF. The CDR3 bases are TGTGCCAGCAGCTTCCGAGTTGAGAGTTCACCCCTCCACTTT. The chain combines TRBV7-2 with TRBJ1-6; D is uncertain. V lost 3 bases and J 9 bases, leaving 12 bases between the germline ends. This CDR3 comprises 14 residues. Germline CDR1 and CDR2: SGHTA and FQGNSA.

This CDR3 reads CASSLETLETQYF. The CDR3 DNA reads as TGCGCCAGCAGCTTGGAAACCCTCGAGACCCAGTACTTC. The chain recombines TRBV5-1 with TRBJ2-5; D is undetermined. This CDR3 is built from 13 residues. V dropped 0 bases and J dropped 5 bases, with 8 bases sitting between them. In germline, CDR1 is SGHRS, CDR2 YFSETQ.

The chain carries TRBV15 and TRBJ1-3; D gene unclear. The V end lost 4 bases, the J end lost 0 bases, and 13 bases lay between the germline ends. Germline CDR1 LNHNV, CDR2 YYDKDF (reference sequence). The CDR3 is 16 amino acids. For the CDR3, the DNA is TGTGCCACCAGCATCTTCTTTCCGAGCTCTGGAAACACCATATATTTT. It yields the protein CATSIFFPSSGNTIYF.

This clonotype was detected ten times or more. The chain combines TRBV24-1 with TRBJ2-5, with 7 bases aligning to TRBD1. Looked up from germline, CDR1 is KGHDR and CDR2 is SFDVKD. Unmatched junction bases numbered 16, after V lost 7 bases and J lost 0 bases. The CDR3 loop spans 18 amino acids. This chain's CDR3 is CATRIPPTGAQDQETQYF. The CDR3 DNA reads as TGTGCCACCAGGATCCCACCCACAGGGGCGCAGGACCAAGAGACCCAGTACTTC.

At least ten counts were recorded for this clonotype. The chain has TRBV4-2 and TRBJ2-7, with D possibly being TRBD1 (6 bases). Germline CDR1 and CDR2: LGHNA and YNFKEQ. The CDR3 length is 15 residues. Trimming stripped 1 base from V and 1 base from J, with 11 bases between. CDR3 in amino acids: CASSQVTGQSYEQYF. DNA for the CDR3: TGTGCCAGCAGCCAAGTTACAGGGCAGTCCTACGAGCAGTACTTC.

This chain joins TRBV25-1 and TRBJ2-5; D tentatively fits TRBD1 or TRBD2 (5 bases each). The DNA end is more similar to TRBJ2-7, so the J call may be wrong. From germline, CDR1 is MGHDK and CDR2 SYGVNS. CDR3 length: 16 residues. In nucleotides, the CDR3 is TGTGCCAGCAGTCCCGAAACGGGGCCGAGGGTTTACGAGCAGTACTTC. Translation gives CASSPETGPRVYEQYF.

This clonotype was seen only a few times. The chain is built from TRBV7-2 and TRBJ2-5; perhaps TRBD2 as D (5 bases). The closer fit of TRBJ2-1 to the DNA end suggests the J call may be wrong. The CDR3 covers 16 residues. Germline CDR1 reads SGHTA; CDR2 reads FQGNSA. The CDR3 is CASSSGLPRSYNEQFF. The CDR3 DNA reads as TGTGCCAGCAGCTCCGGACTCCCAAGGTCGTACAATGAGCAGTTCTTC.

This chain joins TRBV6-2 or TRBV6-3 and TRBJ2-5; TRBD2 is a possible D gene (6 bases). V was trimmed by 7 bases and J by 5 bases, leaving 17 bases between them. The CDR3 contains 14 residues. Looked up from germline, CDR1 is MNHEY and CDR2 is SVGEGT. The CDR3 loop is CASTRDLSGETQYF. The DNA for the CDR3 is TGTGCCAGCACCCGGGACCTCAGCGGGGAGACCCAGTACTTC.

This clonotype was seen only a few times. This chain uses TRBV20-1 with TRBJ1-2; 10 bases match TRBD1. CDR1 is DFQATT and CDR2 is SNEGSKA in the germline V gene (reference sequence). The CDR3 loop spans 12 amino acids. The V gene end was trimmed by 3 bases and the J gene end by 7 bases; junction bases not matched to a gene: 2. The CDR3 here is CSASGTGVGYTF. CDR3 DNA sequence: TGCAGTGCTAGCGGGACAGGGGTTGGCTACACCTTC.

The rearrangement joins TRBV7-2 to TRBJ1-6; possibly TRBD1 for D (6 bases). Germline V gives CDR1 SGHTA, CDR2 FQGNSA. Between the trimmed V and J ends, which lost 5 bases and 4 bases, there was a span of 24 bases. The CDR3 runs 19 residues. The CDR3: CASSPHSMGAGQYNSPLHF. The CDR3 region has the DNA TGTGCCAGCAGCCCTCACTCGATGGGGGCAGGGCAATATAATTCACCCCTCCACTTT.

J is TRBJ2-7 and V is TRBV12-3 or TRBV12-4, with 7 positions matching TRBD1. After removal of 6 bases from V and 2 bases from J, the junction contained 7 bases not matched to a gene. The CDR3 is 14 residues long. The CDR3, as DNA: TGTGCCAGCAGCGTACTAGACAGGGCCTACGAGCAGTACTTC. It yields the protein CASSVLDRAYEQYF.

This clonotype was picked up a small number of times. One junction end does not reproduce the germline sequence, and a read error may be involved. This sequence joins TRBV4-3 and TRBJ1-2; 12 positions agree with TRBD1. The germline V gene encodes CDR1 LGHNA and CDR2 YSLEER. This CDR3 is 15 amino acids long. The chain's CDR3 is CASSPGGQGAGGYAF. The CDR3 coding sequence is TGCGCCAGCAGCCCGGGGGGACAGGGGGCTGGTGGCTACGCCTTC.

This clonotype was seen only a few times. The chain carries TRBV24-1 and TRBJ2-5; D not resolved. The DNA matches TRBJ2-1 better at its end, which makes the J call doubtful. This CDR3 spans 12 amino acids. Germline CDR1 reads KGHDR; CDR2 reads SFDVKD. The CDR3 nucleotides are TGTGCCACCGGCGACAAGAGCAATGAGCAGTTCTTC. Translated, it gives CATGDKSNEQFF.

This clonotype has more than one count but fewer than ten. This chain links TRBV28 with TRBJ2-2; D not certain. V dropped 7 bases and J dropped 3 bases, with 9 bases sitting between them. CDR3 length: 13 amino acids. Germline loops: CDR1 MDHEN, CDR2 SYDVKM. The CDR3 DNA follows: TGTGCCAGCATAGGGTCGGACACCGGGGAGCTGTTTTTT. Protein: CASIGSDTGELFF. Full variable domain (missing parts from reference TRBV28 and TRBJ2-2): DVKVTQSSRYLVKRTGEKVFLECVQDMDHENMFWYRQDPGLGLRLIYFSYDVKMKEKGDIPEGYSVSREKKERFSLILESASTNQTSMYLCASIGSDTGELFFGEGSRLTVL.

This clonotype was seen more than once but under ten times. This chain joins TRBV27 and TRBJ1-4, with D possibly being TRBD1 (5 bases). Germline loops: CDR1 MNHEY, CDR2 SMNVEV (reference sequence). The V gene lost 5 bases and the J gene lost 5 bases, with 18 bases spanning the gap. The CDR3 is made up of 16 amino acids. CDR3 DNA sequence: TGTGCCAGCAGTATGAGATTACCGGGACGGAATGAAAAACTGTTTTTT. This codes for CASSMRLPGRNEKLFF.

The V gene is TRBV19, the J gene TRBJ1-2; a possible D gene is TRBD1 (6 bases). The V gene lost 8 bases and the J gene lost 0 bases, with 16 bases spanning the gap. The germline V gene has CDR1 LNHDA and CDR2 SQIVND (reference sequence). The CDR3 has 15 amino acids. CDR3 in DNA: TGTGCCAGTCGATCCGGACAGTCAACTAACTATGGCTACACCTTC. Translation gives CASRSGQSTNYGYTF.